This TCR beta chain was recorded in a study of blood T cell repertoires in COVID-19. On the study more broadly: Acute and convalescent COVID-19 specimens originated in the United States, Italy and Spain.

Clones were read by immunoSEQ multiplex PCR, and TCRdb kept only the in-frame ones, dropping some. The data contain roughly 150,000 clones, around 83% of them seen just once; the ten biggest clones take up about 7.2%. This CDR3 has 15 amino acids. CDR1 and CDR2 (germline): SGHAT, FQNNGV. Trimming took 5 bases from V and 8 from J; bases not matched to a gene: 9. The receptor was derived from a woman between 45 and 65 years old in a cohort sampled during active or convalescent COVID-19. The sample was peripheral blood. The chain combines TRBV11-2 with TRBJ2-2; 9 bases agree with TRBD2. The CDR3 DNA reads TGTGCCAGCAGCCCTAAGCGGGGGGTAACTGGGGAGCTGTTTTTT. Its translation is CASSPKRGVTGELFF.